This entry features one TCR beta chain sequence. The data were taken from a study of blood T cell repertoires in COVID-19. The V and J ends lost 0 bases and 8 bases, in that order; junction bases with no gene match: 4. The CDR3 is 13 amino acids. Per germline, CDR1 MGHRA and CDR2 YSYEKL. Sequencing used immunoSEQ multiplex PCR; TCRdb keeps in-frame clones, though not all of them. The profile shows 150,000 to 200,000 clones, about 90% of them singletons. The sequencing sample was made of peripheral blood. This rearrangement joins TRBV4-1 to TRBJ2-7, with 7 bases that match TRBD1. The clonotype originates from a man younger than 45 with COVID-19, enrolled during active disease. The CDR3 DNA reads TGCGCCAGCAGCCAAGAATCGACAGGGAAGCAGTACTTC. It yields the protein CASSQESTGKQYF.